The 12 T cell receptor beta chains below all came from one sample that was sequenced in a study of CD8 T cells in ankylosing spondylitis. Overall study findings and caveats: Typical of ankylosing spondylitis blood, it appeared, was a TCR beta motif of fewer than 10 highly homologous variants.

The antigens for these receptors are not known. Each CDR3 protein gets one entry after TCRdb re-called the 5' RACE reads with MiXCR. The data hold 650,000 to 800,000 distinct CDR3 sequences, with around a fifth observed a single time. The sample was blood, either unsorted or a sorted T cell fraction (not recorded which). These receptors all come from a male donor with ankylosing spondylitis.

This clonotype was observed a few times. Written as DNA, the CDR3 is TGCAGTGCCACGGGACTAGCGGGGAGGGAGACCCAGTACTTC. It encodes CSATGLAGRETQYF. The chain uses TRBV20-1 and TRBJ2-5, with TRBD2 matching over 13 bases. Germline V CDR1 and CDR2: DFQATT, SNEGSKA (reference sequence). V shed 6 bases, J shed 5 bases, and the junction held 6 bases outside the gene matches. The CDR3 sequence is 14 residues long.

This clonotype is a singleton in its sample. The chain joins TRBV12-3 or TRBV12-4 to TRBJ2-1; TRBD2 matches 8 bases. Trimming took 6 bases from V and 7 from J; bases not matched to a gene: 17. This CDR3 comprises 17 residues. The CDR3 region is CASSLPLGAGAGNEQFF. In DNA form, the CDR3 reads TGTGCCAGCAGCCTTCCGCTGGGAGCGGGAGCTGGGAATGAGCAGTTCTTC.

The chain has TRBV2 and TRBJ2-5; 14 bases match TRBD2. The V and J ends lost 11 bases and 5 bases, in that order; junction bases with no gene match: 4. Germline V gene data show CDR1 as SNHLY and CDR2 as FYNNEI. The CDR3 runs 13 residues. The CDR3 reads CAGGLAGAETQYF. The CDR3 nucleotides read TGTGCCGGGGGACTAGCGGGGGCGGAGACCCAGTACTTC.

The table lists this clonotype with a few counts. This chain connects TRBV20-1 to TRBJ2-7; 7 positions agree with TRBD1. Germline V gene lookup returns CDR1 DFQATT and CDR2 SNEGSKA (reference sequence). The CDR3 contains 14 residues. The ends lost 1 base at V and 2 bases at J; junction bases unmatched: 5. CDR3 coding DNA: TGCAGTGCTAGAGGGACGACAGGGCCCTACGAGCAGTACTTC. Translation: CSARGTTGPYEQYF.

This clonotype was seen a few times. The chain is built from TRBV28 and TRBJ1-5; D is possibly TRBD1 (6 bases). The CDR3 loop spans 17 amino acids. The V end lost 5 bases, the J end lost 2 bases, and 19 bases lay between the germline ends. CDR1 and CDR2 from the germline V gene are MDHEN and SYDVKM. CDR3 sequence reads: CASSAGAAEGGNQPQHF. As DNA, the CDR3 is TGTGCCAGCAGTGCGGGAGCCGCCGAGGGGGGCAATCAGCCCCAGCATTTT.

The V gene is TRBV6-5, the J gene TRBJ2-7, with TRBD2 identical over 10 bases. CDR3 length equals 15 residues. The trim removed 2 bases at V and 5 bases at J, leaving 6 bases unmatched. Germline assignment: CDR1 MNHEY and CDR2 SVGAGI. This CDR3 is CASSYGLAGAHEQYF. CDR3 nucleotides: TGTGCCAGCAGTTACGGGCTAGCGGGAGCCCACGAGCAGTACTTC.

This clonotype came up a few times. This chain links TRBV4-2 with TRBJ2-2; D gene ambiguous. CDR3 length: 13 residues. Looked up from germline, CDR1 is LGHNA and CDR2 is YNFKEQ. V was clipped by 1 base and J by 7 bases, with 7 bases between them. The CDR3 DNA reads TGTGCCAGCAGCCAAGGGTCGGGCGGGGAGCTGTTTTTT. Its translation is CASSQGSGGELFF.

This clonotype was recorded at least ten times. The genes are TRBV12-3 or TRBV12-4 and TRBJ2-2; a weak D match, TRBD2 (6 bases). V lost 4 bases, J lost 0 bases, and 12 bases lay in between. The CDR3 contains 16 residues. The CDR3 protein is CASSSRGGSNTGELFF. CDR3 bases: TGTGCCAGCAGTTCCCGTGGGGGGTCGAACACCGGGGAGCTGTTTTTT.

This clonotype was seen a few times. This chain links TRBV19 with TRBJ2-7; TRBD1 aligns across 10 bases. V lost 5 bases, J lost 6 bases, and 7 bases stayed unmatched. This CDR3 spans 14 amino acids. CDR1 is LNHDA and CDR2 is SQIVND in the germline V gene (reference sequence). CDR3 sequence: CASSRDRGSSEQYF. The CDR3 nucleotides read TGTGCCAGTAGTCGGGACAGGGGATCTTCCGAGCAGTACTTC.

The table lists this clonotype with a few counts. This chain joins TRBV7-2 and TRBJ2-7; 7 bases map to TRBD1. Germline lookup yields CDR1 SGHTA and CDR2 FQGNSA. The J segment lost 5 bases and the V segment lost 4 bases, leaving 8 bases of the junction unmatched. The CDR3 spans 14 residues. The CDR3: CASSSSRQGNEQYF. The CDR3 DNA reads TGTGCCAGCAGCTCCTCGCGACAGGGAAACGAGCAGTACTTC.

The CDR3, as DNA: TGTGCCAGCAGTCCCTCCGGGACAGGGAGTAGGAACACTGAAGCTTTCTTT. It encodes CASSPSGTGSRNTEAFF. V and J are TRBV6-1 and TRBJ1-1, with 9 bases lining up with TRBD1. J gave up 1 base and V 5 bases, and 11 bases lay outside the gene matches. Looked up from germline, CDR1 is MNHNS and CDR2 is SASEGT. This CDR3 region has 17 residues.

This chain connects TRBV6-2 or TRBV6-3 to TRBJ2-7, with D perhaps matching TRBD1 (6 bases). Germline-derived CDR1 and CDR2 are MNHEY and SVGEGT. Between the trimmed V and J ends, which lost 7 bases and 7 bases, there was a span of 14 bases. The CDR3 sequence is 12 residues long. CDR3 bases: TGTGCCAGCACCTTACAGGGCGGGGAGCAGTACTTC. Its translation is CASTLQGGEQYF.